Each of the 11 T cell receptor beta chains below was sequenced from the same sample in a study of neurological immune-mediated disorders. MiXCR was run by TCRdb on the 5' RACE reads, yielding one entry per CDR3 protein. Among under 65,000 distinct CDR3 sequences listed, around 24% were seen once. Documented time point: technical triplicate 2. Sequencing was done on a sample of PBMCs. The origin of the receptors is a man aged 55 to 70 with HTLV-1-associated myelopathy (HAM/TSP).

The sample holds many counts of this clonotype. V and J are TRBV7-2 and TRBJ2-2; tentatively, D is TRBD1 (5 bases). CDR3 length: 13 residues. Trimming removed 6 bases at V and 7 bases at J, with 12 bases between. Germline CDR1 reads SGHTA; CDR2 reads FQGNSA. CDR3 DNA sequence: TGTGCCAGCAGTCTAACAGGCAACGGGGAGCTGTTTTTT. Its protein is CASSLTGNGELFF.

In its sample, this clonotype was seen many times. The chain employs TRBV20-1 and TRBJ2-5, with 11 bases aligning to TRBD1. This CDR3 contains 17 residues. V shed 1 base, J shed 5 bases, and the junction held 12 bases outside the gene matches. Looked up from germline, CDR1 is DFQATT and CDR2 is SNEGSKA (reference sequence). The CDR3 reads CSARAGQGVRVRETQYF. In DNA form, the CDR3 reads TGCAGTGCTAGAGCGGGACAGGGGGTGCGGGTCAGGGAGACCCAGTACTTC.

This clonotype was observed a few times. The V and J genes are TRBV20-1 and TRBJ2-1; 10 bases line up with TRBD2. Germline-derived CDR1 and CDR2 are DFQATT and SNEGSKA (reference sequence). With V trimmed by 1 base and J by 6 bases, 3 bases remained unmatched. The CDR3 covers 14 residues. CDR3 in amino acids: CSARGLAGVNEQFF. CDR3 DNA: TGCAGTGCTAGAGGGCTAGCGGGAGTCAATGAGCAGTTCTTC.

Ten or more counts support this clonotype. The chain links TRBV12-3 or TRBV12-4 to TRBJ2-2, with 7 positions matching TRBD1. CDR3 length equals 13 residues. The J segment lost 8 bases and the V segment lost 3 bases, leaving 3 bases of the junction unmatched. For the CDR3, the DNA is TGTGCCAGCAGTTTCCAACAGGGGGGGGAGCTGTTTTTT. Its translation is CASSFQQGGELFF.

This clonotype was seen at least ten times. The chain couples TRBV12-3 or TRBV12-4 to TRBJ2-1; 12 bases align to TRBD2. V lost 0 bases and J lost 10; bases outside the gene matches: 7. This CDR3 contains 16 residues. CDR3 sequence (DNA): TGTGCCAGCAGTTTAGCGCTACTAGCGGGAGGCCGGGAGCAGTTCTTC. It codes for CASSLALLAGGREQFF.

The V gene is TRBV18, the J gene TRBJ1-1; no definite D call. Germline CDR1 KGHSH, CDR2 LQKENI. V was pared by 3 bases and J by 3 bases, with 8 bases between. The CDR3 is 13 residues long. CDR3 residues: CASSPSKDTEAFF. CDR3 DNA sequence: TGTGCCAGCTCACCGTCCAAGGACACTGAAGCTTTCTTT. Full variable domain (outside the CDR3, taken from reference TRBV18 and TRBJ1-1): NAGVMQNPRHLVRRRGQEARLRCSPMKGHSHVYWYRQLPEEGLKFMVYLQKENIIDESGMPKERFSAEFPKEGPSILRIQQVVRGDSAAYFCASSPSKDTEAFFGQGTRLTVV.

Ten or more counts support this clonotype. This chain connects TRBV5-1 to TRBJ1-5; D not resolved. The germline V gene has CDR1 SGHRS and CDR2 YFSETQ. This CDR3 region has 13 residues. Trimming cost V 0 bases and J 4 bases, with 5 bases left between them. CDR3 nucleotides: TGCGCCAGCAGCTTGGATCAGAATCAGCCCCAGCATTTT. It codes for CASSLDQNQPQHF. The variable domain in full, completed from reference TRBV5-1 and TRBJ1-5, reads KAGVTQTPRYLIKTRGQQVTLSCSPISGHRSVSWYQQTPGQGLQFLFEYFSETQRNKGNFPGRFSGRQFSNSRSEMNVSTLELGDSALYLCASSLDQNQPQHFGDGTRLSIL.

This chain uses TRBV15 with TRBJ1-1; D is perhaps TRBD1 (5 bases). The V end was cut by 3 bases, the J end by 3 bases, with 17 bases between. Germline V CDR1 and CDR2: LNHNV, YYDKDF (reference sequence). The length of the CDR3 is 16 residues. The CDR3 spells CATSSLKQGTDTEAFF. CDR3 bases: TGTGCCACCAGCAGCTTGAAGCAGGGTACCGACACTGAAGCTTTCTTT.

This clonotype was recorded at least ten times. The J gene is TRBJ2-5, the V gene TRBV5-1; the D gene is possibly TRBD2 (8 bases). This CDR3 is 17 amino acids long. Trimming shortened V by 4 bases and J by 5 bases, and 24 bases separated the two germline ends. The V gene's germline CDR1 is SGHRS and CDR2 YFSETQ. The CDR3 sequence is CASSPGLVLGTVETQYF. CDR3 in DNA: TGCGCCAGCAGCCCGGGACTAGTGTTGGGGACAGTGGAGACCCAGTACTTC.

The V gene is TRBV6-1, the J gene TRBJ2-7; 9 bases align to TRBD1. CDR1 and CDR2 from the germline V gene are MNHNS and SASEGT. The CDR3 is 14 residues long. Trimming removed 6 bases from V and 5 bases from J; junction bases left unmatched: 8. CDR3 residues: CASRPGQGVDEQYF. CDR3 DNA: TGTGCCAGCAGACCGGGACAGGGAGTTGACGAGCAGTACTTC.

This clonotype was seen ten or more times. This CDR3 is CSVVDGDTEAFF. The CDR3 coding sequence is TGCAGCGTTGTGGACGGGGACACTGAAGCTTTCTTT. The rearrangement links TRBV29-1 to TRBJ1-1; D ambiguous. Germline V lookup: CDR1 SQVTM, CDR2 ANQGSEA. This CDR3 spans 12 amino acids. V lost 4 bases and J lost 3, with 9 bases in between.